The clone carrying this T cell receptor beta chain showed up just once. Antigen: not known. These data originate in a study of CD8+CD57+ T cells in acquired aplastic anemia. On the study more broadly: When averaged, DNA from sorted CD4+ and CD8+ cells came to 2.5 to 4 ug. Study conclusions and caveats: About 29 sequences, all CD8+ CDR3, were shared between patients and controls.

Investigators profiled TCR beta VDJ and CDR3 from genomic DNA template. TCRdb independently ran MiXCR on the reads; one entry per CDR3 protein. This repertoire shows about 190,000 distinct CDR3 sequences, approximately 50% found once; its top ten account for 16%. The germline CDR1 and CDR2 sequences are SGHTS and YDEGEE. This CDR3 spans 15 amino acids. Trimming removed 4 bases at V and 2 bases at J, with 15 bases between. This receptor was taken from a human donor in good health, serving as a control. The sequencing sample was made of sorted CD4+, CD8+, or CD8+CD57+ T cells (not recorded which) from PBMCs. J is TRBJ1-2 and V is TRBV5-8, with TRBD1 as a possible D gene (5 bases). CDR3: CASSTDGGRNYGYTF. The CDR3 nucleotides read TGTGCCAGCAGCACCGACGGGGGGAGAAACTATGGCTACACCTTC.